Sequencing of this T cell receptor (beta chain) was carried out in a study of blood T cell repertoires in COVID-19 (dated by TCRdb to 2019 to 2021). The study in broad terms: Samples from collaborators originated in the United States, Italy and Spain and spanned both the acute and convalescent phases of COVID-19. The prospective study material was composed of cDNA or gDNA derived from T cells, B-cell-depleted T cells, or PBMCs. The dataset comprised deeply sampled blood TCRbeta repertoires from subjects exposed to, actively infected with, or recovered from COVID-19. The repertoires were made available in a free public database intended to serve as a resource for research on the immune response to SARS-CoV-2. The samples were drawn from two sources: the first 160 participants of the ongoing ImmuneRACE study, and 950 to 1,500 subjects contributed by 6 global collaborators. A de-identified subject ID, COVID-19 status, age in years and sex were almost always included in the sample metadata. Where available, HLA class I and class II types were obtained from metadata supplied by the sample provider rather than from assay-based typing. General conclusions and limits of the study: The amount of clinical and demographic metadata varied by source and participant and was provided uncurated.

TCRbeta CDR3 regions were amplified from genomic DNA using the immunoSEQ Assay, a bias-controlled multiplex PCR. The source study handled its data this way. Within the assay, amplification of reference gene primers was used to estimate how many nucleated cells each sample contained. Sequence reads were collapsed and filtered to measure the absolute abundance of every unique TCRbeta CDR3 rearrangement. For each sample, productive Simpson clonality was calculated by taking the square root of Simpson's diversity index across productive rearrangements. TCRdb carries this immuneACCESS record with in-frame sequences only. Its versions omit some clonotypes, under half of them owing to an unresolved V gene in the studies checked, with the rest unexplained. V, J and clone size are taken as reported in that table, and D and trimming were inferred from the DNA itself. This sample lists approximately 45,000 clones; 80% to 90% were detected once. In total, the top ten clones hold 2.1% of the sample.

The CDR3, from cysteine to phenylalanine, totals 16 residues. The CDR3 DNA has 48 bases and is translated from base 1. Compared with germline, V lacks 3 bases and J lacks 8 bases; bases without a gene match: 11. The germline V gene gives CDR1 as KGHSH and CDR2 as LQKENI. As regards this clone: Its binding antigen is unknown. Base qualities are not at hand, and no much larger clone is one base apart.

In Seattle, one collaborating source enrolled patients while the infection was active and tracked those patients longitudinally over the course of disease. Collaborating institutions collected whole blood in K2EDTA tubes following their own protocols. For TCRbeta analysis, collaborators shipped samples as frozen whole blood, isolated PBMCs, or DNA extracted from either of those sample types. The specimen sequenced was peripheral blood. The chain is encoded by TRBV18 joined to TRBJ2-1, with 9 bases aligning to TRBD2. The TCR originated in a woman over 75 with COVID-19, enrolled during active disease. CDR3 loop: CASSPYLSGRSDEQFF. The DNA sequence is TGTGCCAGCTCACCGTACCTTAGCGGGAGATCCGATGAGCAGTTCTTC.